This T cell receptor beta chain was sequenced in a study of T-cell memory formation after mild COVID-19. This clonotype has just a few counts. The antigen remains undetermined. Losses at the gene ends were 1 base for V and 1 base for J; bases not matched to a gene: 10. Looked up from germline, CDR1 is SGHTA and CDR2 is FQGTGA. The CDR3 is 18 residues long. Study results and caveats: Clones shrinking from day 15 to 85 showed even CD4/CD8 mixes; later expanders tilted CD4+.

Employing constant-segment primers, 5'RACE generated TCR alpha and TCR beta cDNA libraries bearing sample barcodes and UMIs. TCRdb reprocessed the 5' RACE reads with MiXCR, giving one entry per CDR3 protein. The sample records hundreds of thousands of distinct CDR3 sequences, approximately 15% being singletons. Sequencing used PBMCs or a T cell subset sorted from them (not recorded which). This chain links TRBV7-3 with TRBJ2-3, with 8 bases fitting TRBD2. The origin of this receptor is a young man who had mild COVID-19 (a few samples of this study predate the infection). Cell type and time point are not known. In nucleotides, the CDR3 is TGTGCCAGCAGCTTAAACCCCCGGGGGGGGCTCGGCACAGATACGCAGTATTTT. The encoded protein is CASSLNPRGGLGTDTQYF.